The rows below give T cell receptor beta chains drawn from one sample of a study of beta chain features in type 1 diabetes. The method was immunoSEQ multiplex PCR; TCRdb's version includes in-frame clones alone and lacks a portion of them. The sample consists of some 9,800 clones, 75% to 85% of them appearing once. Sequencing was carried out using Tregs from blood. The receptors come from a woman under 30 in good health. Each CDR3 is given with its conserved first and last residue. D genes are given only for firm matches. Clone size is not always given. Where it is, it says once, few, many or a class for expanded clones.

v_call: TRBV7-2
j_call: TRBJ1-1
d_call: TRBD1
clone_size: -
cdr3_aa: CASSPRVTGRRAFF
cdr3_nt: TGTGCCAGCAGCCCGAGGGTGACAGGGAGACGGGCTTTCTTT

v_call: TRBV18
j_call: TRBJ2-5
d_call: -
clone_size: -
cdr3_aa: CASSPGVAETQYF
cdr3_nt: TGTGCCAGCTCACCGGGAGTCGCGGAGACCCAGTACTTC

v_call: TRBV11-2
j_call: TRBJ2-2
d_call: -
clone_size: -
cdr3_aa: CASSPRDSYTGELFF
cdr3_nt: TGTGCCAGCAGCCCGCGGGACAGCTACACCGGGGAGCTGTTTTTT

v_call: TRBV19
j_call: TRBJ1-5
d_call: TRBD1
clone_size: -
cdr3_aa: CASSTRAGTGSNQPQHF
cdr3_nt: TGTGCCAGTAGTACCCGAGCCGGGACAGGGAGCAATCAGCCCCAGCATTTT

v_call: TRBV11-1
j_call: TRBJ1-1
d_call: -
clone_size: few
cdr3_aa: CASSLNRDTEAFF
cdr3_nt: TGTGCCAGCAGCTTAAATCGAGACACTGAAGCTTTCTTT

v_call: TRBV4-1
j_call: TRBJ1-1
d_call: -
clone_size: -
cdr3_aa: CASSGGVQVGAEAFF
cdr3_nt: TGCGCCAGCAGCGGAGGGGTTCAGGTGGGGGCTGAAGCTTTCTTT

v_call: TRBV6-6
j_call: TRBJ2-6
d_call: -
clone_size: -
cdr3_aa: CASSYLQAGANVLTF
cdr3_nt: TGTGCCAGCAGTTACCTGCAGGCCGGGGCCAACGTCCTGACTTTC

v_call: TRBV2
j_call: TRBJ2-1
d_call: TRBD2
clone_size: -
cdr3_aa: CASSEVSGGFNEQFF
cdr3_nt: TGTGCCAGCAGTGAGGTTAGCGGGGGGTTCAATGAGCAGTTCTTC

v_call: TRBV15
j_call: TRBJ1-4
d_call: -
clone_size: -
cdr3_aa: CATSRARHSTNEKLFF
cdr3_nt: TGTGCCACCAGCAGAGCCAGGCATTCAACTAATGAAAAACTGTTTTTT

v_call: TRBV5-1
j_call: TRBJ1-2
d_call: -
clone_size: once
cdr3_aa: CASSRVSFQGEDGYTF
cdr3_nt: TGCGCCAGCAGCAGAGTATCCTTTCAGGGCGAGGATGGCTACACCTTC

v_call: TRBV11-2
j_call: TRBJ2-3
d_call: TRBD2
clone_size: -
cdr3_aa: CASSWGGTGSTQYF
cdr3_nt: TGTGCCAGCAGCTGGGGGGGGACTGGCAGTACGCAGTATTTT

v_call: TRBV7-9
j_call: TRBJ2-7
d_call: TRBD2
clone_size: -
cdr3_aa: CASSLAGGAEQYF
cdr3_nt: TGTGCCAGCAGCTTAGCGGGAGGGGCCGAGCAGTACTTC

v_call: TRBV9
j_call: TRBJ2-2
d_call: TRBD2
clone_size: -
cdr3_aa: CASSELAGGAGELFF
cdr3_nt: TGTGCCAGCAGTGAACTAGCGGGAGGGGCCGGGGAGCTGTTTTTT

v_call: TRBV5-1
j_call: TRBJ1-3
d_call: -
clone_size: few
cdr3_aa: CASRGGYSGNTIYF
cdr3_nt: TGCGCCAGCAGAGGGGGATACTCTGGAAACACCATATATTTT

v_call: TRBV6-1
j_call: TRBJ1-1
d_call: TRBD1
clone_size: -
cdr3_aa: CASRSRTGGNTEAFF
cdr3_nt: TGTGCCAGCAGGTCAAGGACAGGCGGAAACACTGAAGCTTTCTTT

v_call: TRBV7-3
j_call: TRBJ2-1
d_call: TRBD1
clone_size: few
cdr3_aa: CASSLRGGEYNEQFF
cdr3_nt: TGTGCCAGCAGCTTACGAGGGGGCGAGTACAATGAGCAGTTCTTC

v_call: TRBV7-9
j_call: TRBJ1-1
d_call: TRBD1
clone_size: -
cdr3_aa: CASSLRTGGTEAFF
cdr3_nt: TGTGCCAGCAGCTTGCGGACAGGGGGGACTGAAGCTTTCTTT

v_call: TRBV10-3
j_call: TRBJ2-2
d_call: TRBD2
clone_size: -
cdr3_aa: CAIRPGGRTGELFF
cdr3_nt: TGTGCCATCAGGCCGGGGGGGCGAACCGGGGAGCTGTTTTTT

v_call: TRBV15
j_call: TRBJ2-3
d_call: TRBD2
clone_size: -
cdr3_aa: CATSPGLAVVTDTQYF
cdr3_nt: TGTGCCACCAGTCCGGGACTAGCGGTTGTCACAGATACGCAGTATTTT

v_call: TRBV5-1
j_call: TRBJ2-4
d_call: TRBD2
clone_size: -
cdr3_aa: CARSRGGGDNIQYF
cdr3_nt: TGCGCCAGAAGCCGAGGCGGGGGTGATAACATTCAGTACTTC

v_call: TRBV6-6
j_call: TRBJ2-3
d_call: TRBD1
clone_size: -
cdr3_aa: CASSRQGDTQYF
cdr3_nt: TGTGCCAGCAGTAGACAGGGGGATACGCAGTATTTT

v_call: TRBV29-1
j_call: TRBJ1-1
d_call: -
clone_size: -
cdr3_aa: CSVSQGWAAFF
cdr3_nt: TGCAGCGTCTCACAGGGTTGGGCCGCTTTCTTT

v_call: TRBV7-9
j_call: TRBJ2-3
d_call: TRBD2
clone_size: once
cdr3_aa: CASSYGTSGHTDTQYF
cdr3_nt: TGTGCCAGCAGCTATGGGACTAGCGGCCACACAGATACGCAGTATTTT

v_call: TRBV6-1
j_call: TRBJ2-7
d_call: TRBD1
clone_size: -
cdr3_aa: CASSEDWGQGPYEQYF
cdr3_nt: TGTGCCAGCAGTGAAGACTGGGGACAGGGTCCCTACGAGCAGTACTTC

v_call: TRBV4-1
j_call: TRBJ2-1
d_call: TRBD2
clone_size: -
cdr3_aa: CASSPLLAGFSNEQFF
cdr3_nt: TGCGCCAGCAGCCCCCTTCTAGCGGGATTTAGCAATGAGCAGTTCTTC

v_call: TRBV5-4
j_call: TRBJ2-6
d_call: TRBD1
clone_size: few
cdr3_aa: CASSWTGTRSGANVLTF
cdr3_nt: TGTGCCAGCAGCTGGACAGGGACTCGCTCTGGGGCCAACGTCCTGACTTTC

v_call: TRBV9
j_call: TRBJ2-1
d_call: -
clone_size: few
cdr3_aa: CASSDSSSYNEQFF
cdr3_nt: TGTGCCAGCAGCGACAGCAGCTCCTACAATGAGCAGTTCTTC

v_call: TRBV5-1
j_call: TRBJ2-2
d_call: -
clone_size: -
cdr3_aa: CASSAGTANTGELFF
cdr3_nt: TGCGCCAGCAGCGCTGGGACTGCGAACACCGGGGAGCTGTTTTTT

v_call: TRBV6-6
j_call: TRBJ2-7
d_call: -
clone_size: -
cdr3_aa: CASSPFPAYEQYF
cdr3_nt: TGTGCCAGCAGCCCCTTCCCCGCCTACGAGCAGTACTTC

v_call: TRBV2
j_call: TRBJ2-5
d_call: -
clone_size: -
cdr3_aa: CASSAGFETQYF
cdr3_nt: TGTGCCAGCAGTGCGGGTTTTGAGACCCAGTACTTC

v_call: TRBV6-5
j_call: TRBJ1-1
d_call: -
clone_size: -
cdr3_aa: CATSRQRLRSTEAFF
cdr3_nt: TGTGCCACCTCGCGACAGCGATTACGGAGTACTGAAGCTTTCTTT

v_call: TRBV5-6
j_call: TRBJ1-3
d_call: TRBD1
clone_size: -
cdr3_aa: CASSFPGQAGNTIYF
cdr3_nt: TGTGCCAGCAGCTTCCCGGGACAGGCTGGAAACACCATATATTTT

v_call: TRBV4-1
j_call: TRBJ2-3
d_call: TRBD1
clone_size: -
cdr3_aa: CASSHLQGATDTQYF
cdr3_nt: TGCGCCAGCAGCCACCTACAGGGGGCAACAGATACGCAGTATTTT

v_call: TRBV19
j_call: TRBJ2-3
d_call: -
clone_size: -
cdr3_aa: CASSIRARGGGATDTQYF
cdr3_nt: TGTGCCAGTAGTATTCGGGCCCGAGGCGGAGGGGCCACAGATACGCAGTATTTT

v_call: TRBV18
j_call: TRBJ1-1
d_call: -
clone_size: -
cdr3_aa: CASSPGRGAFF
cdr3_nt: TGTGCCAGCTCACCAGGGAGGGGAGCTTTCTTT

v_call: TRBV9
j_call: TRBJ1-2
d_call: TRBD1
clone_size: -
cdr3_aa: CASSTGTAPGYTF
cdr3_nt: TGTGCCAGCAGCACCGGGACAGCTCCTGGCTACACCTTC

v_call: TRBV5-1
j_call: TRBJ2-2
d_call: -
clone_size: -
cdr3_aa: CASSSGQNTGELFF
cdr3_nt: TGCGCCAGCAGCTCGGGACAGAACACCGGGGAGCTGTTTTTT

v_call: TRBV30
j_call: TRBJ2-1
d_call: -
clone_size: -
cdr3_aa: CAWSVGTYNEQFF
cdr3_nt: TGTGCCTGGAGTGTAGGGACTTACAATGAGCAGTTCTTC

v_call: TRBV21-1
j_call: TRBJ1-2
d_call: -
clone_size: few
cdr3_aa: CANSAVGTGPSNYGYTF
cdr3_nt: TGTGCCAACTCTGCTGTCGGGACAGGGCCTTCTAACTATGGCTACACCTTC

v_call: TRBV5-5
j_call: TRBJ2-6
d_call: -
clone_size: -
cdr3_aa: CASSREFGANVLTF
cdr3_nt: TGTGCCAGCAGCCGGGAGTTTGGGGCCAACGTCCTGACTTTC

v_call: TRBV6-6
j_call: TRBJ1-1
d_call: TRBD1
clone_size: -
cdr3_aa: CASSTGTGGTEAFF
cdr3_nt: TGTGCCAGCAGCACCGGGACAGGGGGCACTGAAGCTTTCTTT

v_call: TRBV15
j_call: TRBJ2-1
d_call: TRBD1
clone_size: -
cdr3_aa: CATSRRDRVEDNEQFF
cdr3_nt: TGTGCCACCAGCAGAAGGGACAGGGTGGAGGACAATGAGCAGTTCTTC

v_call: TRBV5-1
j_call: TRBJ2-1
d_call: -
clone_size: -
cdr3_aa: CASSPVAGNNEQFF
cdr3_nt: TGCGCCAGCAGCCCCGTGGCGGGGAACAATGAGCAGTTCTTC

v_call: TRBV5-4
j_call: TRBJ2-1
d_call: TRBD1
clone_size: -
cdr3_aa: CASSPPIGTGNEQFF
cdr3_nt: TGTGCCAGCAGCCCACCCATTGGGACAGGGAACGAGCAGTTCTTC

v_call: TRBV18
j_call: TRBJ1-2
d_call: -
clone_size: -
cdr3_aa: CASSPRDSDGYTF
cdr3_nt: TGTGCCAGCTCACCAAGGGACTCGGATGGCTACACCTTC

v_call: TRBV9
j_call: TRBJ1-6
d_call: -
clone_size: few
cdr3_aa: CASSVNTDNSPLHF
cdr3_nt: TGTGCCAGCAGCGTTAACACCGATAATTCACCCCTCCACTTT

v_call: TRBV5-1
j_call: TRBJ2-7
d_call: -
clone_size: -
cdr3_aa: CASSLAGEGEQYF
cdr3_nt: TGCGCCAGCAGCTTGGCGGGAGAGGGCGAGCAGTACTTC

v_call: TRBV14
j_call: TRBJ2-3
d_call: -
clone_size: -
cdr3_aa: CASSPQGPWTDTQYF
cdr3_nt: TGTGCCAGCAGCCCTCAGGGGCCTTGGACAGATACGCAGTATTTT

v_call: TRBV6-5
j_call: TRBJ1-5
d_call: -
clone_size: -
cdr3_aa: CASGRRGHSNQPQHF
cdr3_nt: TGTGCCAGCGGACGCAGGGGCCATAGCAATCAGCCCCAGCATTTT

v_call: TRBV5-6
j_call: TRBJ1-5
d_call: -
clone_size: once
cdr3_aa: CASSLANRVGQPQHF
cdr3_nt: TGTGCCAGCAGCTTGGCCAACAGGGTAGGCCAGCCCCAGCATTTT

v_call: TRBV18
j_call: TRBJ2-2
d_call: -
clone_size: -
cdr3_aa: CASSPRAANTGELFF
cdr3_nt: TGTGCCAGCTCACCACGGGCCGCGAACACCGGGGAGCTGTTTTTT

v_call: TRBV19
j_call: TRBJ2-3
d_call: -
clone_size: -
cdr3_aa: CASSQSGDTQYF
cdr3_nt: TGTGCCAGTAGCCAATCGGGGGATACGCAGTATTTT

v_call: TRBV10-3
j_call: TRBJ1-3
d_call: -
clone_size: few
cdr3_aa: CAISDQGTGNTIYF
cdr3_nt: TGTGCCATCAGTGACCAGGGAACCGGAAACACCATATATTTT

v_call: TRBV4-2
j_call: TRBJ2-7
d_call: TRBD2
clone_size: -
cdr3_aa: CASSQGTAGDNEQYF
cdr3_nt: TGTGCCAGCAGCCAAGGAACAGCGGGAGACAACGAGCAGTACTTC

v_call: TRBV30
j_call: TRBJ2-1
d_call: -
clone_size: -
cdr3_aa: CAWSELAFYNEQFF
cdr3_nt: TGTGCCTGGAGCGAGCTAGCGTTCTACAATGAGCAGTTCTTC